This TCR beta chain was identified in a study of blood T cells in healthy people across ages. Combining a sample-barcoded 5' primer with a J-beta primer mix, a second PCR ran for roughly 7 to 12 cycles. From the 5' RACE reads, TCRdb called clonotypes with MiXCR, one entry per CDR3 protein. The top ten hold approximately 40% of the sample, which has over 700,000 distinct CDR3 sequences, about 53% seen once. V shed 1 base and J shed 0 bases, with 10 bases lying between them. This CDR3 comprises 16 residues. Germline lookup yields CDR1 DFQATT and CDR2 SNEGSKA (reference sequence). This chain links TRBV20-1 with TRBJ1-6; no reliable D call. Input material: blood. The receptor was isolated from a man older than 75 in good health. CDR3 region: CSARAPMSSYNSPLHF. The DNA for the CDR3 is TGCAGTGCTAGAGCTCCGATGAGCTCCTATAATTCACCCCTCCACTTT.